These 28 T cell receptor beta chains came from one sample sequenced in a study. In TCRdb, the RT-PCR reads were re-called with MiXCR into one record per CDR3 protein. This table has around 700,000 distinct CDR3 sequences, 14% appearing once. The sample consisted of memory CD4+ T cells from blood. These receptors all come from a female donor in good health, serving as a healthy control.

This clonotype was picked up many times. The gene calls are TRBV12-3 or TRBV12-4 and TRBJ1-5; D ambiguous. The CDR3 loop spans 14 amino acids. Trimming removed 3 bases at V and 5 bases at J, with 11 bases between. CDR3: CASSFWVGDQPQHF. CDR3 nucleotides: TGTGCCAGCAGTTTTTGGGTAGGAGATCAGCCCCAGCATTTT.

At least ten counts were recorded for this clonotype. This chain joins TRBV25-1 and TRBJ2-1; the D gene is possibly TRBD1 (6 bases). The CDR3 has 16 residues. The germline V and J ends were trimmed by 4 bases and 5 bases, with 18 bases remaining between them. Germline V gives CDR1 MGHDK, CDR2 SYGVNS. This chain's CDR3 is CASSGPGQTGNNEQFF. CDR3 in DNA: TGTGCCAGCAGTGGACCGGGACAAACAGGGAACAATGAGCAGTTCTTC.

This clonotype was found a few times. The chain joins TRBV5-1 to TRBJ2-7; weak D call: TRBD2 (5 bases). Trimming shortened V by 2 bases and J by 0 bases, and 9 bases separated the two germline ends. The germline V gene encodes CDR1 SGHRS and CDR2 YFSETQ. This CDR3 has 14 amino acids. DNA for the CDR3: TGCGCCAGCAGCTTAACAGCGGCCTCCTACGAGCAGTACTTC. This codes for CASSLTAASYEQYF.

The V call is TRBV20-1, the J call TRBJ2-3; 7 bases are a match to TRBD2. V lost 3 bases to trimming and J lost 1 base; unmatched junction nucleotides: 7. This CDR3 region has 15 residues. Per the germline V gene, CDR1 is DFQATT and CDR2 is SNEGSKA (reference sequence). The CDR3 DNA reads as TGCAGTGCTAGGGGGGGGGGGATTGGCACAGATACGCAGTATTTT. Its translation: CSARGGGIGTDTQYF.

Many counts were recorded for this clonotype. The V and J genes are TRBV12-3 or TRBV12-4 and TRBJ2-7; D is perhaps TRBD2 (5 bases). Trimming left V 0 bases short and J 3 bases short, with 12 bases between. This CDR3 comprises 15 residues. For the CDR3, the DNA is TGTGCCAGCAGTTTAGCCGGTACAGAGGGCTACGAGCAGTACTTC. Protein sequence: CASSLAGTEGYEQYF.

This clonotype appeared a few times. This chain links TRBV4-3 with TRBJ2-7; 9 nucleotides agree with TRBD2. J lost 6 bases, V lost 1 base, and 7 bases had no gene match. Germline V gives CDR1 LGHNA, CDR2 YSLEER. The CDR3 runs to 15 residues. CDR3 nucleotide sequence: TGCGCCAGCAGCCAAGGTAGGGTAGCGGGAGTCGAGCAGTACTTC. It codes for CASSQGRVAGVEQYF.

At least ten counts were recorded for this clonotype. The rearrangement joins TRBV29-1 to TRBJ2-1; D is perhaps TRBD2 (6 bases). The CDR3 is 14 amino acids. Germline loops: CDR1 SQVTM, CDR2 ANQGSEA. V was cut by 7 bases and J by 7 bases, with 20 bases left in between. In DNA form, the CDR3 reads TGCAGCGCTCACCGGGACTTTGCGGGGAATGAGCAGTTCTTC. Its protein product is CSAHRDFAGNEQFF.

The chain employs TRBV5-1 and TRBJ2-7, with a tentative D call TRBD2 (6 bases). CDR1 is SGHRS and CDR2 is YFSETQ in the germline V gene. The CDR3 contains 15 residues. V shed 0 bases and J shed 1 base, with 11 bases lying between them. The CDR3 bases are TGCGCCAGCAGCTTGGGTCCGGGGGTTTCCTACGAGCAGTACTTC. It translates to CASSLGPGVSYEQYF.

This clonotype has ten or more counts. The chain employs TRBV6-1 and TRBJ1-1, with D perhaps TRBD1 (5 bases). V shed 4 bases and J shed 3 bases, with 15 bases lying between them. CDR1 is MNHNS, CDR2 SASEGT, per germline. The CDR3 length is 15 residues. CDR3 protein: CASSGQRAGDTEAFF. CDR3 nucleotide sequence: TGTGCCAGCAGTGGGCAGAGAGCGGGGGACACTGAAGCTTTCTTT.

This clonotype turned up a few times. This CDR3 is CSARDASGSLLYNEQFF. CDR3 DNA: TGCAGTGCTAGAGATGCTAGCGGATCCCTACTCTACAATGAGCAGTTCTTC. The chain joins TRBV20-1 to TRBJ2-1; TRBD2 matches at 7 bases. The CDR3 has 17 amino acids. V lost 0 bases to trimming and J lost 3 bases; unmatched junction nucleotides: 11. Germline CDR1 and CDR2: DFQATT and SNEGSKA (reference sequence).

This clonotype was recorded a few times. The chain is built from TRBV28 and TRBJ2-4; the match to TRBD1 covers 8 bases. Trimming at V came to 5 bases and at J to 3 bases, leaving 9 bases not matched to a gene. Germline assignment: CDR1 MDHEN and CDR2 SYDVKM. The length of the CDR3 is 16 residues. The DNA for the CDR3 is TGTGCCAGCAGTACCCGGACAGGGTCAGTCAAAAACATTCAGTACTTC. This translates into CASSTRTGSVKNIQYF. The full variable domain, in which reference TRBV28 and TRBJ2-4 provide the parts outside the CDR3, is DVKVTQSSRYLVKRTGEKVFLECVQDMDHENMFWYRQDPGLGLRLIYFSYDVKMKEKGDIPEGYSVSREKKERFSLILESASTNQTSMYLCASSTRTGSVKNIQYFGAGTRLSVL.

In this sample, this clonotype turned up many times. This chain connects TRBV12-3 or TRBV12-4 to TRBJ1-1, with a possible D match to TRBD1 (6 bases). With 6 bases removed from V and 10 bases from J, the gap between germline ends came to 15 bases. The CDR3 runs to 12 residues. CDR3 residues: CASRVQGSRAFF. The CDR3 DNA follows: TGTGCCAGCAGGGTACAGGGAAGCAGAGCTTTCTTT.

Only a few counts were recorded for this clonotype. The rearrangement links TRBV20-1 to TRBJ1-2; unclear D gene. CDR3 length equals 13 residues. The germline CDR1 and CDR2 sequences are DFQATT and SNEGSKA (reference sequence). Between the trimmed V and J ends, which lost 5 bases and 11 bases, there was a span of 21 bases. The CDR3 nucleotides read TGCAGTGCTCCAGACTCGCGGGGTTTGGGTTACACCTTC. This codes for CSAPDSRGLGYTF.

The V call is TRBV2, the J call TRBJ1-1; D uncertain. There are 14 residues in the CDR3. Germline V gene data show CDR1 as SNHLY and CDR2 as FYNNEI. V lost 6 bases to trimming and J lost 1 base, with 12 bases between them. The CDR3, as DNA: TGTGCCAGCAGCAGAGAACAGAAGAACACTGAAGCTTTCTTT. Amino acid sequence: CASSREQKNTEAFF.

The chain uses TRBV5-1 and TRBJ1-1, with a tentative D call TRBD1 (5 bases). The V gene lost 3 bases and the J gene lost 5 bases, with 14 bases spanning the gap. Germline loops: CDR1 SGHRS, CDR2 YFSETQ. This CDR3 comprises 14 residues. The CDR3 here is CASSSGVRGTEAFF. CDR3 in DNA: TGCGCCAGCAGCTCGGGGGTCCGGGGGACTGAAGCTTTCTTT.

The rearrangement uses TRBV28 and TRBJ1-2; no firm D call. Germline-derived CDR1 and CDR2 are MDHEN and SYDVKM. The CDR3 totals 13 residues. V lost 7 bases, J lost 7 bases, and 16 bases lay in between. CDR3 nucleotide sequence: TGTGCCAGCACTCCTCTAACGGGGTTTGGCTACACCTTC. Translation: CASTPLTGFGYTF.

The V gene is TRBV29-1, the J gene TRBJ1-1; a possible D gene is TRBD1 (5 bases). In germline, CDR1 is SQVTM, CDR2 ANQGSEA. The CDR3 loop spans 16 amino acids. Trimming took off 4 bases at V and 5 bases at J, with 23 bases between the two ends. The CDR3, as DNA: TGCAGCGTTGTAGGGGCCGCGGGGCAGGGTGGGACTGAAGCTTTCTTT. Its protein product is CSVVGAAGQGGTEAFF. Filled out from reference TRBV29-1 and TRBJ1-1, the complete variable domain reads SAVISQKPSRDICQRGTSLTIQCQVDSQVTMMFWYRQQPGQSLTLIATANQGSEATYESGFVIDKFPISRPNLTFSTLTVSNMSPEDSSIYLCSVVGAAGQGGTEAFFGQGTRLTVV.

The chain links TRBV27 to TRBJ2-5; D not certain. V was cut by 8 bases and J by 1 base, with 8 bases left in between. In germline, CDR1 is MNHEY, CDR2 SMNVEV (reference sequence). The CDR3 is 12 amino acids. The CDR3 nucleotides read TGTGCCAGCTGGTCTAGCCAAGAGACCCAGTACTTC. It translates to CASWSSQETQYF.

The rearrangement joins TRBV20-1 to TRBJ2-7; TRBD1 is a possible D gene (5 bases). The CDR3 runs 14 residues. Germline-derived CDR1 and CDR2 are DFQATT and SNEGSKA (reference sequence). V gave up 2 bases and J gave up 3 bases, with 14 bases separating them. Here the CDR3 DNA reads TGCAGTGCTAGACACGTCAAGGGGAACTACGAGCAGTACTTC. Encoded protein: CSARHVKGNYEQYF.

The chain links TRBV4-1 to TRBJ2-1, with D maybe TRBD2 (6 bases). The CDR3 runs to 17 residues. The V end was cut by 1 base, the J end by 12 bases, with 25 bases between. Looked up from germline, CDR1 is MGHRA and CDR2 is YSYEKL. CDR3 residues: CASSQGGRLGSSEGQFF. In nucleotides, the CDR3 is TGCGCCAGCAGCCAAGGGGGTCGACTAGGGTCCTCCGAGGGGCAGTTCTTC.

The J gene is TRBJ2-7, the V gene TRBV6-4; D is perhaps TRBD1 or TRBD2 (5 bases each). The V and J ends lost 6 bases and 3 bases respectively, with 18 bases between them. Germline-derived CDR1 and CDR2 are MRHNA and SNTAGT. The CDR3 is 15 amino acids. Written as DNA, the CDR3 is TGTGCCAGCAGGATAAGAACCGAGGGGCTCTACGAGCAGTACTTC. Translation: CASRIRTEGLYEQYF.

In nucleotides, the CDR3 is TGTGCCAGCAGCTTACTTGACAGGGTGAACACTGAAGCTTTCTTT. Encoded protein: CASSLLDRVNTEAFF. The chain links TRBV7-9 to TRBJ1-1; TRBD1 matches at 7 bases. The junction had 3 bases not matched to a gene; V was cut back by 2 bases and J by 0 bases. There are 15 residues in the CDR3. The germline V gene encodes CDR1 SEHNR and CDR2 FQNEAQ (reference sequence).

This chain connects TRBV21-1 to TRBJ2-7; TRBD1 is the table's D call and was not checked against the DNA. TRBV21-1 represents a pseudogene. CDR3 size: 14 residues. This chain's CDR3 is CASSKGTAYYEQYF. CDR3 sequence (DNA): TGTGCCAGCAGCAAAGGGACAGCTTACTACGAGCAGTACTTC.

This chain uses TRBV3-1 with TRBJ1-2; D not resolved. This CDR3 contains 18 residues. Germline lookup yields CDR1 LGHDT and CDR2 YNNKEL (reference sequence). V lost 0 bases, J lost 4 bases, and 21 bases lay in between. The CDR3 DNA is TGTGCCAGCAGCCAAGATCTGAGCGTGTACTCTACTTCCTATGGCTACACCTTC. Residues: CASSQDLSVYSTSYGYTF. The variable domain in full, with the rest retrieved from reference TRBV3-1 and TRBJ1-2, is DTAVSQTPKYLVTQMGNDKSIKCEQNLGHDTMYWYKQDSKKFLKIMFSYNNKELIINETVPNRFSPKSPDKAHLNLHINSLELGDSAVYFCASSQDLSVYSTSYGYTFGSGTRLTVV.

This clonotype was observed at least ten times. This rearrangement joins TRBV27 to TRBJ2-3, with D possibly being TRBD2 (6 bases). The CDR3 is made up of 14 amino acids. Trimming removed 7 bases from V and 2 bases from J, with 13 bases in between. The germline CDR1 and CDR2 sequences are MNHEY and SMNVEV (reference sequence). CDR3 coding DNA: TGTGCCAGCATTCTTGGCGGGACCACAGATACGCAGTATTTT. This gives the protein CASILGGTTDTQYF.

CDR3 sequence (DNA): TGTGCCAGCAGCCCCCACCCGGGGGGGGTTTACGATGGCTACACCTTC. It is translated as CASSPHPGGVYDGYTF. The rearrangement uses TRBV7-2 and TRBJ1-2; tentatively, D is TRBD1 (5 bases). V was trimmed by 5 bases and J by 6 bases, leaving 22 bases between them. The CDR3 extends over 16 amino acids. Germline V CDR1 and CDR2: SGHTA, FQGNSA.

CDR3 loop: CSARDPRGGGATEAFF. CDR3 coding DNA: TGCAGTGCTAGAGACCCGAGGGGAGGGGGCGCGACTGAAGCTTTCTTT. The gene calls are TRBV20-1 and TRBJ1-1; TRBD1 matches at 7 bases. Germline lookup yields CDR1 DFQATT and CDR2 SNEGSKA (reference sequence). The CDR3 is made up of 16 amino acids. With 0 bases clipped from V and 5 bases from J, the junction kept 12 bases outside the gene matches.

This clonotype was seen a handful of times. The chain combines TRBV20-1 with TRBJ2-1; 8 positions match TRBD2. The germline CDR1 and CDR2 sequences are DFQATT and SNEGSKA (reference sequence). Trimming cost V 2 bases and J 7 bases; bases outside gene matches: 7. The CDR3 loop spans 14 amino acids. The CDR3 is CSARWAGGANEQFF. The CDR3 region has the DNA TGCAGTGCTAGATGGGCCGGGGGGGCAAATGAGCAGTTCTTC.